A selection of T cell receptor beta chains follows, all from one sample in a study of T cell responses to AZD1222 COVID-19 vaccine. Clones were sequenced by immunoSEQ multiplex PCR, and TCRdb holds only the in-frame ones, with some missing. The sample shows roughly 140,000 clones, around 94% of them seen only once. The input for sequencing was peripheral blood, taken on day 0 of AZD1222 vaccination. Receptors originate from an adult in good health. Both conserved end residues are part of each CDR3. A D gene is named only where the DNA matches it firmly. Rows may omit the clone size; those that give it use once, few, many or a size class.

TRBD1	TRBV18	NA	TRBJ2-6	TGTGCCAGCTCACCTTACACAGGGGCTTCTGGGGCCAACGTCCTGACTTTC	CASSPYTGASGANVLTF
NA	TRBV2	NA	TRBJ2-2	TGTGCCAGCAGAGCTCTGGGGGCTAACACCGGGGAGCTGTTTTTT	CASRALGANTGELFF
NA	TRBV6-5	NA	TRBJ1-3	TGTGCCAGCACCGTGAATAGGGGTGGAAACACCATATATTTT	CASTVNRGGNTIYF
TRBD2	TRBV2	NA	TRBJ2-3	TGTGCCAGCAGTGGCATAGCGGGGGCGCTCACAGATACGCAGTATTTT	CASSGIAGALTDTQYF
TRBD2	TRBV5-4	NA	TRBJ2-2	TGTGCCAGCAGCTTTGGAGCGGGGAGGAACACCGGGGAGCTGTTTTTT	CASSFGAGRNTGELFF
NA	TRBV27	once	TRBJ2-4	TGTGCCAGCAGTTTAATTGGACTAGCCAAAAACATTCAGTACTTC	CASSLIGLAKNIQYF
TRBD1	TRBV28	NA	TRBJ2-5	TGTGCCAGTCGATACGGGACAGCACCAGAGACCCAGTACTTC	CASRYGTAPETQYF
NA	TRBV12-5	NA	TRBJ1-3	TGTGCTAGTGGCCTCGACGGAGGAGACACCATATATTTT	CASGLDGGDTIYF
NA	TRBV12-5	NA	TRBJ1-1	TGTGCTAGTGGTTATGGGTTGGGAGACACTGAAGCTTTCTTT	CASGYGLGDTEAFF
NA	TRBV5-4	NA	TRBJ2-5	TGTGCCAGCAGCTCCGACCGGACGAGTAGTCGATTGGGAGAAACCCAGTACTTC	CASSSDRTSSRLGETQYF
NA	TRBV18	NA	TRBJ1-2	TGTGCCAGCTCACCTGAAAGGGCCGATTATGGCTACACCTTC	CASSPERADYGYTF
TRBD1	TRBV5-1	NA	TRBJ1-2	TGCGCCAGCAGCCCAGACGACAGGGGAGTGGATGGCTACACCTTC	CASSPDDRGVDGYTF
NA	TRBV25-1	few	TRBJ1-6	TGTGCCAGCACCGGGGTAGAGGGTTCACCCCTCCACTTT	CASTGVEGSPLHF
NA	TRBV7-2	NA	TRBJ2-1	TGTGCCAGCAGCTTCAGGGCCCCGGGCCCACATCCCTACAATGAGCAGTTCTTC	CASSFRAPGPHPYNEQFF
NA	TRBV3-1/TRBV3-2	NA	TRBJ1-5	TGTGCCAGCAGCCAAGTACCTCAGGGGCCCCAGCATTTT	CASSQVPQGPQHF
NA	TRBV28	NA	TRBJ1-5	TGTGCCAGCAGTTGGGCAGGGAGTGACAATCAGCCCCAGCATTTT	CASSWAGSDNQPQHF
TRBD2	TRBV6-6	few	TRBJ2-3	TGTGCCAGCAGTTATGGACTAGCGGGGAGCACAGATACGCAGTATTTT	CASSYGLAGSTDTQYF
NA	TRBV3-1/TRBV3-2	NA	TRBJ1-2	TGTGCCAGCAGCCAAGATGAAAGGGTATTATTGGATGGCTACACCTTC	CASSQDERVLLDGYTF
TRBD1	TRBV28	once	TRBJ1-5	TGTGCCAGCAGCCCGCTGACAGGGACTCAGCCCCAGCATTTT	CASSPLTGTQPQHF
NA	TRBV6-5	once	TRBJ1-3	TGTGCCAGCAGTTACTCGGGCAGGAGCTCTGGAAACACCATATATTTT	CASSYSGRSSGNTIYF
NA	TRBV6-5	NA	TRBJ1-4	TGTGCCAGCAGTCCCTCGCCTGGTTCTGAAAAACTGTTTTTT	CASSPSPGSEKLFF
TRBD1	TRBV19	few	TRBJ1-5	TGTGCCAGTACCCCGACAGGGAGGCCCAATCAGCCCCAGCATTTT	CASTPTGRPNQPQHF